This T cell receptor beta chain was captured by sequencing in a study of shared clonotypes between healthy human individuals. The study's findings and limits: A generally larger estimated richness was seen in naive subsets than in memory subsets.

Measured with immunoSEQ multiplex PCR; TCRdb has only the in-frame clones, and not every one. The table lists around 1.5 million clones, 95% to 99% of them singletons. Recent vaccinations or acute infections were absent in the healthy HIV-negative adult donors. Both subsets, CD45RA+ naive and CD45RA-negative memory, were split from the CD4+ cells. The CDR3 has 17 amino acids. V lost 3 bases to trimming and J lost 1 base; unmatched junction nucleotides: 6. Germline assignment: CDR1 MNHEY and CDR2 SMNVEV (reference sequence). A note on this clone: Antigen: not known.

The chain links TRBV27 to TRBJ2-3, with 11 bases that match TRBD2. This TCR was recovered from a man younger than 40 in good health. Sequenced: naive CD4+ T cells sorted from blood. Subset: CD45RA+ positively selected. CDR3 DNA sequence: TGTGCCAGCAGTTTCCAACTAGCGGGAGATCGCACAGATACGCAGTATTTT. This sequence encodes CASSFQLAGDRTDTQYF.